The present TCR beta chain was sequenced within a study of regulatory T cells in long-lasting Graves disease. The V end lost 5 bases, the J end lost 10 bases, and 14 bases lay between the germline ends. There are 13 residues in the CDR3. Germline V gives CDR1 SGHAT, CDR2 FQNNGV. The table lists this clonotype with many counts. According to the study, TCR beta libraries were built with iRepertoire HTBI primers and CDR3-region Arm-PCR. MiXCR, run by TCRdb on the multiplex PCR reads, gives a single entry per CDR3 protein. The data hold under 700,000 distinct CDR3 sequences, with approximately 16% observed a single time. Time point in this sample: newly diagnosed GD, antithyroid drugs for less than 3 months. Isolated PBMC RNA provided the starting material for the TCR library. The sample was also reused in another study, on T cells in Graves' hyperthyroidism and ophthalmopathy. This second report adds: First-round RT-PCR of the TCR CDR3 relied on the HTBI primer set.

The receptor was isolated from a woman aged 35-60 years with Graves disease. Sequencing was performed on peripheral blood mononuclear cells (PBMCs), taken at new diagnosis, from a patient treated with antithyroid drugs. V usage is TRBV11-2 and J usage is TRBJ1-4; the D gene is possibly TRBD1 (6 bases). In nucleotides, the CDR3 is TGTGCCAGCAGCCCGGGGGCGGCGGGAAAACTGTTTTTT. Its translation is CASSPGAAGKLFF.